These 20 T cell receptor beta chains were all obtained from the same sample, sequenced in a study of sequential checkpoint blockade in melanoma. As for treatment: randomized to nivolumab then ipilimumab (arm A) or the reverse (arm B). Profiled with immunoSEQ multiplex PCR; TCRdb holds only in-frame clones, not every one. The profile shows under 7,500 clones, 22% of them singletons. The sequencing here drew on tumor tissue (inferred from file names), taken from a patient given nivolumab and ipilimumab in sequence. The receptors derive from a human donor with melanoma.

This clone was detected only a few times. The V call is TRBV16, the J call TRBJ1-2; D is unresolved. V lost 7 bases, J lost 0 bases, and 12 bases lay in between. This CDR3 has 14 amino acids. The germline CDR1 and CDR2 sequences are KGHSY and FQNENV. This CDR3 reads CASTRQSTNYGYTF. CDR3 DNA sequence: TGTGCCAGCACCCGCCAATCTACTAACTATGGCTACACCTTC.

The chain joins TRBV28 to TRBJ2-1, with 12 bases matching TRBD1. Trimming at V came to 7 bases and at J to 7 bases, leaving 11 bases not matched to a gene. Looked up from germline, CDR1 is MDHEN and CDR2 is SYDVKM. This CDR3 has 16 amino acids. The CDR3 loop is CASNEAGTGGRNEQFF. CDR3 coding DNA: TGTGCCAGCAACGAAGCCGGGACAGGGGGCCGGAATGAGCAGTTCTTC.

This clone was recorded at least ten times. The J gene is TRBJ2-3, the V gene TRBV9, with D perhaps TRBD2 (5 bases). The length of the CDR3 is 12 residues. Germline V gives CDR1 SGDLS, CDR2 YYNGEE. V lost 5 bases to trimming and J lost 5 bases, with 9 bases between them. The CDR3 sequence: CASSWGVDTQYF. DNA of the CDR3: TGTGCCAGCAGTTGGGGAGTAGATACGCAGTATTTT.

The chain carries TRBV19 and TRBJ1-2; 7 bases match TRBD1. Germline V gives CDR1 LNHDA, CDR2 SQIVND (reference sequence). The V and J ends lost 2 bases and 6 bases, in that order; junction bases with no gene match: 6. This CDR3 region has 14 residues. Written as DNA, the CDR3 is TGTGCCAGTAGTATACACAGGGGTCCGGATGGCTACACCTTC. Translation gives CASSIHRGPDGYTF.

In its sample, this clone is medium-sized. The chain joins TRBV11-3 to TRBJ2-1; 8 bases line up with TRBD1. The ends lost 2 bases at V and 7 bases at J; junction bases unmatched: 4. CDR3 size: 14 residues. Germline-derived CDR1 and CDR2 are SGHNT and YENEEA. The CDR3 sequence is CASSLRTGWNEQFF. CDR3 DNA sequence: TGTGCCAGCAGCTTAAGGACAGGGTGGAATGAGCAGTTCTTC. Variable domain in full (rest from reference TRBV11-3 and TRBJ2-1): EAGVVQSPRYKIIEKKQPVAFWCNPISGHNTLYWYLQNLGQGPELLIRYENEEAVDDSQLPKDRFSAERLKGVDSTLKIQPAELGDSAVYLCASSLRTGWNEQFFGPGTRLTVL.

V gene TRBV9 combines with J gene TRBJ2-5; D is perhaps TRBD1 (6 bases). The V gene's germline CDR1 is SGDLS and CDR2 YYNGEE. V lost 4 bases and J 4 bases, leaving 23 bases between the germline ends. The CDR3 contains 17 residues. The CDR3 DNA reads TGTGCCAGCAGCCCACGCCCAGGGGAGAGGGGATTAGAGACCCAGTACTTC. Its translation: CASSPRPGERGLETQYF.

This clone was seen at least ten times. The chain employs TRBV11-3 and TRBJ2-3; D gene unclear. Trimming cost V 3 bases and J 2 bases, with 21 bases left between them. The CDR3 has 18 residues. CDR1 and CDR2 (germline): SGHNT, YENEEA. CDR3 residues: CASSFPSVPRRLTDTQYF. In DNA form, the CDR3 reads TGTGCCAGCAGCTTTCCAAGTGTACCACGGCGGCTCACAGATACGCAGTATTTT.

This clone has only a few counts. The V and J genes are TRBV2 and TRBJ2-5, with 9 bases fitting TRBD2. Unmatched junction bases numbered 3, after V lost 8 bases and J lost 5 bases. The CDR3 length is 12 residues. Germline CDR1 and CDR2: SNHLY and FYNNEI. The CDR3 is CASDSGSETQYF. CDR3 DNA sequence: TGTGCCAGCGATAGCGGGAGCGAGACCCAGTACTTC.

Of note for this clone: A read error may produce the germline difference seen at one junction end. The rearrangement joins TRBV6-7 to TRBJ1-1; D remains unclear. TRBV6-7 is sorted into the ORF group, with uncertain function. The CDR3 consists of 11 residues. CDR3 sequence: CAISERGRAFF. CDR3 in DNA: TGTGCCATCAGTGAACGTGGGCGGGCTTTCTTT.

The V call is TRBV6-8, the J call TRBJ2-5, with TRBD2 matching over 12 bases. The J segment lost 5 bases and the V segment lost 0 bases, leaving 7 bases of the junction unmatched. Germline values: CDR1 MNHGY, CDR2 SAAAGT. This CDR3 comprises 17 residues. The CDR3 coding sequence is TGTGCCAGCAGTTACTCGCCTAGCGGGGGGGCAGGGGAGACCCAGTACTTC. Its protein product is CASSYSPSGGAGETQYF.

This clone occurred many times. The J gene is TRBJ1-1, the V gene TRBV6-8; D is ambiguous. Germline CDR1 reads MNHGY; CDR2 reads SAAAGT. Trimming shortened V by 2 bases and J by 7 bases, and 11 bases separated the two germline ends. The CDR3 is made up of 13 amino acids. DNA of the CDR3: TGTGCCAGCAGTTACGGGCCTCTGGGTGAAGCTTTCTTT. Encoded protein: CASSYGPLGEAFF.

This chain links TRBV29-1 with TRBJ1-2, with 8 bases fitting TRBD1. V lost 3 bases to trimming and J lost 0 bases; unmatched junction nucleotides: 9. Germline assignment: CDR1 SQVTM and CDR2 ANQGSEA. This CDR3 comprises 16 residues. CDR3 loop: CSVEDRVLLANYGYTF. The CDR3 DNA reads TGCAGCGTTGAGGACAGGGTCCTCTTAGCTAACTATGGCTACACCTTC. Using reference TRBV29-1 and TRBJ1-2 for the parts outside the CDR3, the full variable domain is SAVISQKPSRDICQRGTSLTIQCQVDSQVTMMFWYRQQPGQSLTLIATANQGSEATYESGFVIDKFPISRPNLTFSTLTVSNMSPEDSSIYLCSVEDRVLLANYGYTFGSGTRLTVV.

This rearrangement joins TRBV6-8 to TRBJ2-5; 9 nucleotides match TRBD1. The germline V gene encodes CDR1 MNHGY and CDR2 SAAAGT. This CDR3 has 15 amino acids. With V trimmed by 5 bases and J by 8 bases, 12 bases remained unmatched. In nucleotides, the CDR3 is TGTGCCAGCAGTGAGTCACCCGGGACAGGGCTAACCCAGTACTTC. It specifies CASSESPGTGLTQYF.

The gene calls are TRBV19 and TRBJ1-5; D uncertain. V was shortened by 5 bases and J by 1 base, with 15 bases between the two germline ends. CDR3 length: 16 residues. Germline lookup yields CDR1 LNHDA and CDR2 SQIVND (reference sequence). The CDR3 sequence: CASSPLRGKSNQPQHF. The CDR3 coding sequence is TGTGCCAGTAGTCCCCTCCGTGGGAAGAGCAATCAGCCCCAGCATTTT. Full variable domain (missing parts from reference TRBV19 and TRBJ1-5): DGGITQSPKYLFRKEGQNVTLSCEQNLNHDAMYWYRQDPGQGLRLIYYSQIVNDFQKGDIAEGYSVSREKKESFPLTVTSAQKNPTAFYLCASSPLRGKSNQPQHFGDGTRLSIL.

A single count supports this clone. The J gene is TRBJ1-3, the V gene TRBV21-1. TRBV21-1 is termed a pseudogene. The CDR3 loop spans 15 amino acids. CDR3: CASSLGPLTGNTIYF. CDR3 coding DNA: TGTGCCAGCAGCTTAGGCCCCTTGACGGGAAACACCATATATTTT.

V and J are TRBV23-1 and TRBJ2-3; 7 bases fit TRBD1. TRBV23-1 is classed as an ORF, of uncertain function. The J segment lost 4 bases and the V segment lost 6 bases, leaving 4 bases of the junction unmatched. The CDR3 is made up of 13 amino acids. This CDR3 is CASSRQGSDTQYF. The CDR3 DNA sequence: TGCGCCAGCAGCCGACAGGGATCAGATACGCAGTATTTT.

This clone is a singleton in its sample. This chain connects TRBV29-1 to TRBJ2-7; D call uncertain. This CDR3 spans 12 amino acids. CDR1 is SQVTM, CDR2 ANQGSEA, per germline. V was clipped by 4 bases and J by 3 bases, with 10 bases between them. The CDR3 sequence is CSVAPGVYEQYF. The CDR3 DNA reads as TGCAGCGTTGCGCCCGGAGTCTACGAGCAGTACTTC.

The chain joins TRBV16 to TRBJ1-1, with no clear D. This CDR3 region has 14 residues. V lost 2 bases to trimming and J lost 1 base, with 8 bases between them. Germline V gene sequence: CDR1 KGHSY, CDR2 FQNENV. The CDR3 bases are TGTGCCAGCAGCCAAGGGTCAGGGAACACTGAAGCTTTCTTT. Its translation is CASSQGSGNTEAFF.

The CDR3: CASSAQVGFYEQYF. For the CDR3, the DNA is TGTGCCAGTAGTGCCCAGGTGGGGTTCTACGAGCAGTACTTC. This chain joins TRBV19 and TRBJ2-7; no definite D call. CDR1 is LNHDA and CDR2 is SQIVND in the germline V gene (reference sequence). This CDR3 is 14 amino acids long. With 5 bases removed from V and 3 bases from J, the gap between germline ends came to 14 bases.

The sample holds a few counts of this clone. The rearrangement uses TRBV11-3 and TRBJ1-1; 9 positions agree with TRBD1. V shed 7 bases, J shed 4 bases, and the junction held 13 bases outside the gene matches. Germline values: CDR1 SGHNT, CDR2 YENEEA. The CDR3 is made up of 16 amino acids. Written as DNA, the CDR3 is TGTGCCAGCACCAGAGGGGGAGGACAGGGGCTCACTGAAGCTTTCTTT. Protein product: CASTRGGGQGLTEAFF.